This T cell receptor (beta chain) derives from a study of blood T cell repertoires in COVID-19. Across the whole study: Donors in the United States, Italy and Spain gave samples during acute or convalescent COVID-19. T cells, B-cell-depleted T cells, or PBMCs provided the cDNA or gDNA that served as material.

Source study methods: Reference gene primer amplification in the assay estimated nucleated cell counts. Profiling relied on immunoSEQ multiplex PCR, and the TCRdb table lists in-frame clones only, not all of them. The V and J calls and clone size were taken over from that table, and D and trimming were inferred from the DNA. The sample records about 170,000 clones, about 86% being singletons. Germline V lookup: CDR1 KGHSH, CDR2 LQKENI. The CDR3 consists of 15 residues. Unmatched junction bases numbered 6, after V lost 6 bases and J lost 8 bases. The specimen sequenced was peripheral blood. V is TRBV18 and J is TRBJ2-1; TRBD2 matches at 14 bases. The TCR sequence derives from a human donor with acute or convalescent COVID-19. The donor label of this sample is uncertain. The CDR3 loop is CASSRLAGGPDEQFF. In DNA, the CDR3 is TGTGCCAGCTCTCGACTAGCGGGAGGGCCCGATGAGCAGTTCTTC. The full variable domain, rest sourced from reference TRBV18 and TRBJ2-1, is NAGVMQNPRHLVRRRGQEARLRCSPMKGHSHVYWYRQLPEEGLKFMVYLQKENIIDESGMPKERFSAEFPKEGPSILRIQQVVRGDSAAYFCASSRLAGGPDEQFFGPGTRLTVL.